This TCR beta chain was sequenced during a study of response to subunit inactivated influenza vaccine. Per germline, CDR1 SNHLY and CDR2 FYNNEI. The CDR3 spans 15 residues. The V and J ends lost 5 bases and 6 bases, in that order; junction bases with no gene match: 10. TCRdb called the RT-PCR reads again in MiXCR, with one record for every CDR3 protein. The sample shows roughly 700,000 distinct CDR3 sequences, roughly 13% of them seen only once. The specimen was PBMCs from blood, collected around 15 days before vaccination. The V and J genes are TRBV2 and TRBJ2-7, with TRBD2 matching 10 bases. The sequence derives from a man in his forties or fifties who received an inactivated influenza vaccine. The CDR3 sequence is CASSQIAGGPFEQYF. The CDR3 DNA reads TGTGCCAGCAGTCAGATAGCGGGGGGACCTTTCGAGCAGTACTTC.